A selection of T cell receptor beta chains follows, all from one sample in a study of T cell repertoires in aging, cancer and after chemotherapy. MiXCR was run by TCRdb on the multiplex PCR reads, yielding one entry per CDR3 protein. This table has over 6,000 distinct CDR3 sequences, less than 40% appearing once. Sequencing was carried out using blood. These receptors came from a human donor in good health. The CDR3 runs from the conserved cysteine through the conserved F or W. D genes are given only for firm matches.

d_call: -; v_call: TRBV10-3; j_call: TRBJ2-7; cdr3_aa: CAISETDSYEQYF
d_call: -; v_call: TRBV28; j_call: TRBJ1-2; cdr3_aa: CASSLLNYGYTF
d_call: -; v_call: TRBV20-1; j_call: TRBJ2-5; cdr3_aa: CSANPGTDQETQYF
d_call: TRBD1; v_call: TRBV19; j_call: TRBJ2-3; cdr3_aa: CASSIRQGRTDTQYF
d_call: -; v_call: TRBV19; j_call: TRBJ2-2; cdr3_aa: CASIADYTGELFF
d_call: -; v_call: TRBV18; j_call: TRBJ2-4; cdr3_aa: CASSLLQGAKNIQYF
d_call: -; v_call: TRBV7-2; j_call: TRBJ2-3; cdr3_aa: CASSPEARTQYF
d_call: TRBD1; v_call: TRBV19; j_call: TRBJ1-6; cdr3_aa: CASSRETGVRSPLHF
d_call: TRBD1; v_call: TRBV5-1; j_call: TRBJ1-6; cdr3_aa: CASSLRQGSPLHF
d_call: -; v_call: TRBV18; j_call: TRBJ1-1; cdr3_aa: CASSPAMNTEAFF
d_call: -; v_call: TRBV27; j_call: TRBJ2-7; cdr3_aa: CASSYSGGRVIYEQYF
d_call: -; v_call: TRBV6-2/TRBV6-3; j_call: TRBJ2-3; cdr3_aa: CASSSPPGTSSTDTQYF
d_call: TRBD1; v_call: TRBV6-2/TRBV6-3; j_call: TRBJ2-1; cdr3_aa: CASSPIRGQGRNNEQFF
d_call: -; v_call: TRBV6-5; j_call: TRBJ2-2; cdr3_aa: CASSPQGNTGELFF
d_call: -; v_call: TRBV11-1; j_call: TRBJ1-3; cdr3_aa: CASRSSGNTIYF
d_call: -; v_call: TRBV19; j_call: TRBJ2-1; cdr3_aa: CASSGYGRHDYNEQFF
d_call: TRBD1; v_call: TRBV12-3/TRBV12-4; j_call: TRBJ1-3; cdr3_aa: CASSQGTGDGNTIYF
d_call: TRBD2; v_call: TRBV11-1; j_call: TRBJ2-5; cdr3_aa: CASSLGSGGMMETQYF
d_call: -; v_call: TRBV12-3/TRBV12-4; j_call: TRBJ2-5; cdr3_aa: CASSPNRVSSETQYF
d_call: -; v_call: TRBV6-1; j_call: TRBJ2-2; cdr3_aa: CASVQGWTGELFF
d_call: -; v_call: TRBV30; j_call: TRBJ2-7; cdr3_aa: CAWSVITATGGMWGYEQYF
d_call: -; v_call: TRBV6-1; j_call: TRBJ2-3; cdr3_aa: CASSESGYTSTDTQYF
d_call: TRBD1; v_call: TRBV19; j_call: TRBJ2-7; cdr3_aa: CATQAGQGGYEQYF
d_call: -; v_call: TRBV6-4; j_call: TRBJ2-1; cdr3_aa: CASSAGTETYNEQFF
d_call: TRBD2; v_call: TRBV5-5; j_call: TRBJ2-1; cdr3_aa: CASSLSGTSFYNEQFF
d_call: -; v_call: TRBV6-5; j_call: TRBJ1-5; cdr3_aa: CASSFQNQPQHF
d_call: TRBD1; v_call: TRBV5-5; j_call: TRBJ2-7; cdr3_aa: CASSFTPPGTGAYEQYF
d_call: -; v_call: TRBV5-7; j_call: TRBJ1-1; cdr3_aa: CASSLLYWDTEAFF
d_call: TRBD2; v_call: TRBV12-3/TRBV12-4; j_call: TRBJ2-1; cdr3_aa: CASSPGASGSNEQFF
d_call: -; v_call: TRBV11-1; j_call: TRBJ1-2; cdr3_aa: CASSLARGFNYGYTF
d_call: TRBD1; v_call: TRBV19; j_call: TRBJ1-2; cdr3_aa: CASSGTGLSRGYTF
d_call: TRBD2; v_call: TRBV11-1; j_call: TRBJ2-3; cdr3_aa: CASSPGGSSDTQYF
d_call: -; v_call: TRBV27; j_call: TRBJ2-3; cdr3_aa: CASREGFSTDTQYF
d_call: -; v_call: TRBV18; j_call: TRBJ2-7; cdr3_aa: CASSLGGGHEQYF
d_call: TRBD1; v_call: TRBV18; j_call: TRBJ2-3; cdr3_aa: CASSPPGRGQGTQYF
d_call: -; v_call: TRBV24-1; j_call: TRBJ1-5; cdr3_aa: CATSDAQGYQPQHF
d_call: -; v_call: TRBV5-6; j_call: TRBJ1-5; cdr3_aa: CASSLGINQPQHF
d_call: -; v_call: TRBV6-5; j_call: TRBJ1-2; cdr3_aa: CASSPSNYGYTF
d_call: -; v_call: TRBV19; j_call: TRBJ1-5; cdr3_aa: CASSISGADQPQHF
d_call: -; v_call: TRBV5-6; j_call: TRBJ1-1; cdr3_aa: CASRPLSAGNTEAFF
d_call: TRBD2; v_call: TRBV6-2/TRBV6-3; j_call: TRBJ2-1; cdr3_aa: CASRNPGGTDGRGEQFF
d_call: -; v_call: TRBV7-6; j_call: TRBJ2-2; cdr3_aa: CASSVPQGSPGELFF
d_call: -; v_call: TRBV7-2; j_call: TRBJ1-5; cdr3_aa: CASTLTNQPQHF
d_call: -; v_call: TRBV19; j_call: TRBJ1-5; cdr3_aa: CASSGTLNQPQHF
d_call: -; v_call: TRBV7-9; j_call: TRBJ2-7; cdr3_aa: CASSLMGGVLPEQYF
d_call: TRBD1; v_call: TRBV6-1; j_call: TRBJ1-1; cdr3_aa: CASRGPGGTEAFF
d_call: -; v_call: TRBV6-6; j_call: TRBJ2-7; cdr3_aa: CASTAQGGRTSNFWREQYF
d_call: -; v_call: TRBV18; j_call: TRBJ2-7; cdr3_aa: CASSGSGTFSYEQYF
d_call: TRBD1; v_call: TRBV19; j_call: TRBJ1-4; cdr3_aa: CASSVRGRKVVEKLFF